What follows are 15 T cell receptor beta chains derived from one specimen sequenced in a study of blood T cell repertoires in COVID-19 (TCRdb year 2020). The protocol used for the library was the immunoSEQ multiplex PCR assay. TCRdb provides this immuneACCESS table in a form limited to in-frame rearrangements. Some clones are lacking; in checked studies, under half of them reflect an unresolved V gene, and why the rest are absent is not known. The sample profile shows 150,000 or so clones; around four fifths of them were found once. About 3.2% of the sample is held by the ten biggest clonotypes. Sequencing used peripheral blood. The receptors shown here come from a woman between 40 and 55 years old with active or convalescent COVID-19.

The CDR3 spells CASSLDPQGSAFF. The DNA for the CDR3 is TGTGCCAGCAGCTTAGATCCGCAGGGTTCAGCTTTCTTT. This chain connects TRBV11-2 to TRBJ1-1; D possibly corresponds to TRBD1 (5 bases). The CDR3 has 13 residues. Germline-derived CDR1 and CDR2 are SGHAT and FQNNGV. The V end was cut by 0 bases, the J end by 10 bases, with 12 bases between.

J is TRBJ2-7 and V is TRBV27; tentative D call: TRBD2 (6 bases). V lost 6 bases and J 0 bases, leaving 15 bases between the germline ends. The CDR3 has 15 residues. Germline CDR1 MNHEY, CDR2 SMNVEV (reference sequence). The CDR3 coding sequence is TGTGCCAGCAGACCCTCTAGCGCCCCCTCCTACGAGCAGTACTTC. The encoded protein is CASRPSSAPSYEQYF.

The chain links TRBV18 to TRBJ1-6; the D gene is possibly TRBD1 (6 bases). Germline V lookup: CDR1 KGHSH, CDR2 LQKENI. V lost 3 bases and J lost 7, with 16 bases in between. This CDR3 comprises 16 residues. CDR3 region: CASSPSVGARNSPLHF. Here the CDR3 DNA reads TGTGCCAGCTCACCCTCAGTGGGGGCGCGGAATTCACCCCTCCACTTT.

This clone was counted many times. The chain carries TRBV6-4 and TRBJ2-5, with 9 bases that match TRBD2. Germline trimming cut 0 bases from V and 2 bases from J; bases unmatched to any gene: 1. The CDR3 sequence is 15 residues long. The V gene's germline CDR1 is MRHNA and CDR2 SNTAGT. CDR3 coding DNA: TGTGCCAGCAGTGACTCGAGCGGGGGGCAAGAGACCCAGTACTTC. Translating gives CASSDSSGGQETQYF.

V is TRBV10-3 and J is TRBJ2-7; perhaps TRBD1 as D (6 bases). CDR3 size: 12 residues. V gave up 9 bases and J gave up 5 bases, with 14 bases separating them. Germline V gene lookup returns CDR1 ENHRY and CDR2 SYGVKD. CDR3 in DNA: TGTGCCATTTCCACCCCAGGGGACGAGCAGTACTTC. It translates to CAISTPGDEQYF.

The chain has TRBV27 and TRBJ1-5; weak D call: TRBD1 (5 bases). Between the trimmed V and J ends, which lost 1 base and 1 base, there was a span of 11 bases. This CDR3 comprises 16 residues. The germline V gene encodes CDR1 MNHEY and CDR2 SMNVEV (reference sequence). CDR3 loop: CASSLYPGPSNQPQHF. CDR3 DNA: TGTGCCAGCAGTTTATACCCAGGGCCAAGCAATCAGCCCCAGCATTTT.

The rearrangement links TRBV11-2 to TRBJ2-5; D unclear. Germline CDR1 SGHAT, CDR2 FQNNGV. V was shortened by 4 bases and J by 7 bases, with 10 bases between the two germline ends. CDR3 length: 12 amino acids. The CDR3 nucleotides are TGTGCCAGCAGCTCCGACATGGGGACCCAGTACTTC. It is translated as CASSSDMGTQYF. Complete variable domain (other parts from reference TRBV11-2 and TRBJ2-5): EAGVAQSPRYKIIEKRQSVAFWCNPISGHATLYWYQQILGQGPKLLIQFQNNGVVDDSQLPKDRFSAERLKGVDSTLKIQPAKLEDSAVYLCASSSDMGTQYFGPGTRLLVL.

The chain employs TRBV7-6 and TRBJ2-2; possibly TRBD1 for D (6 bases). Germline CDR1 reads SGHVS; CDR2 reads FNYEAQ. V was shortened by 5 bases and J by 6 bases, with 19 bases between the two germline ends. There are 16 residues in the CDR3. For the CDR3, the DNA is TGTGCCAGCAGCGCCACTACGGGACATCCTGCCGGGGAGCTGTTTTTT. Protein: CASSATTGHPAGELFF.

The chain couples TRBV6-5 to TRBJ1-1; TRBD1 might be the D (6 bases). The CDR3 is made up of 15 amino acids. Germline V lookup: CDR1 MNHEY, CDR2 SVGAGI. V gave up 6 bases and J gave up 0 bases, with 14 bases separating them. For the CDR3, the DNA is TGTGCCAGCAGCCGACCGACAGGACTGAACACTGAAGCTTTCTTT. Encoded protein: CASSRPTGLNTEAFF.

The genes are TRBV24-1 and TRBJ2-7; 9 bases align to TRBD2. This CDR3 has 17 residues. CDR1 and CDR2 from the germline V gene are KGHDR and SFDVKD. The V and J ends lost 5 bases and 0 bases, in that order; junction bases with no gene match: 10. The CDR3 loop reads CATSGGSGGPSSYEQYF. The CDR3 DNA sequence: TGTGCCACCAGTGGTGGTAGCGGGGGCCCGAGCTCCTACGAGCAGTACTTC.

The V and J genes are TRBV27 and TRBJ1-1; D possibly corresponds to TRBD1 (5 bases). Germline CDR1 MNHEY, CDR2 SMNVEV (reference sequence). V lost 6 bases and J lost 2, with 13 bases in between. CDR3 size: 14 residues. CDR3 coding DNA: TGTGCCAGCAGCCTACTCGACAGTAACACTGAAGCTTTCTTT. Its protein is CASSLLDSNTEAFF.

This clone has a single count. The chain joins TRBV5-1 to TRBJ1-2; the match to TRBD1 covers 7 bases. The CDR3 is 15 residues long. V shed 4 bases and J 2 bases; nucleotides not matched to a gene: 8. CDR1 and CDR2 (germline): SGHRS, YFSETQ. The CDR3 coding sequence is TGCGCCAGCAGCCTCCAGGGGGGAGCAAACTATGGCTACACCTTC. Translated, it gives CASSLQGGANYGYTF. Complete variable domain (other parts from reference TRBV5-1 and TRBJ1-2): KAGVTQTPRYLIKTRGQQVTLSCSPISGHRSVSWYQQTPGQGLQFLFEYFSETQRNKGNFPGRFSGRQFSNSRSEMNVSTLELGDSALYLCASSLQGGANYGYTFGSGTRLTVV.

The V call is TRBV19, the J call TRBJ2-4, with D possibly being TRBD2 (5 bases). Germline lookup yields CDR1 LNHDA and CDR2 SQIVND (reference sequence). The CDR3 length is 14 residues. The V end was cut by 5 bases, the J end by 8 bases, with 16 bases between. In DNA, the CDR3 is TGTGCCAGTAGTGTCGAACCCATAGCGCACATTCAGTACTTC. Encoded protein: CASSVEPIAHIQYF. Variable domain in full (rest from reference TRBV19 and TRBJ2-4): DGGITQSPKYLFRKEGQNVTLSCEQNLNHDAMYWYRQDPGQGLRLIYYSQIVNDFQKGDIAEGYSVSREKKESFPLTVTSAQKNPTAFYLCASSVEPIAHIQYFGAGTRLSVL.

The chain carries TRBV7-2 and TRBJ1-1; TRBD1 matches 7 bases. Germline-derived CDR1 and CDR2 are SGHTA and FQGNSA. This CDR3 is built from 14 residues. Germline trimming cut 1 base from V and 11 bases from J; bases unmatched to any gene: 10. The DNA for the CDR3 is TGTGCCAGCAGCTTAGGGGGAAGACAGGGCGAGGCTTTCTTT. Its protein is CASSLGGRQGEAFF.

The V call is TRBV7-9, the J call TRBJ2-7; weak D call: TRBD1 (6 bases). The CDR3 has 14 amino acids. Germline V CDR1 and CDR2: SEHNR, FQNEAQ (reference sequence). V lost 2 bases and J lost 2, with 10 bases in between. The CDR3 DNA sequence: TGTGCCAGCAGCTTATCAGGGGTCGCCTACGAGCAGTACTTC. It yields the protein CASSLSGVAYEQYF. Full variable domain (outside the CDR3, taken from reference TRBV7-9 and TRBJ2-7): DTGVSQNPRHKITKRGQNVTFRCDPISEHNRLYWYRQTLGQGPEFLTYFQNEAQLEKSRLLSDRFSAERPKGSFSTLEIQRTEQGDSAMYLCASSLSGVAYEQYFGPGTRLTVT.